These T cell receptor beta chains were read from a single sample in a study of cytomegalovirus exposure and HLA in healthy donors. Sequencing was performed with immunoSEQ multiplex PCR; in TCRdb, only in-frame clones are kept and a portion is missing. The sample has nearly 100,000 clones, approximately 76% seen once. The sequenced material came from PBMCs. These receptor sequences come from a woman aged 60-75 years in good health and CMV-seropositive. Each CDR3 is given with its conserved first and last residue. The D gene is left open where the match is weak. Clone size is shown for a subset of rows, as once, few, many or a class of expanded clone.

abundance	j_gene	d_gene	v_gene	CDR3nt	CDR3aa
NA	TRBJ2-5	NA	TRBV6-5	TGTGCCTCTCAGGGCGGTGAGACCCAGTACTTC	CASQGGETQYF
NA	TRBJ2-7	TRBD1	TRBV6-5	TGTGCCAGCAGTGACCGACAGGGTTCCGAGCAGTACTTC	CASSDRQGSEQYF
NA	TRBJ2-1	TRBD2	TRBV5-1	TGCGCCAGCAGCTTAGCGGGAGGAGCCTACAATGAGCAGTTCTTC	CASSLAGGAYNEQFF
NA	TRBJ1-5	NA	TRBV19	TGTGCCAGTAGTATCCAACTCAATCAGCCCCAGCATTTT	CASSIQLNQPQHF
NA	TRBJ1-1	NA	TRBV28	TGTGCCAGTAAGAGAACTGAAGCTTTCTTT	CASKRTEAFF
NA	TRBJ2-7	TRBD2	TRBV27	TGTGCCAGCAGCCCCAACCAGTGGGAGGGCCCCTACGAGCAGTACTTC	CASSPNQWEGPYEQYF
once	TRBJ1-5	TRBD1	TRBV5-4	TGTGCCAGCAGCCCTGGACAGGGAGGGCAGCCCCAGCATTTT	CASSPGQGGQPQHF
NA	TRBJ2-2	TRBD2	TRBV19	TGTGCCAGTCCCCCCCCTGCTAGCGGGACGCCGAACACCGGGGAGCTGTTTTTT	CASPPPASGTPNTGELFF
NA	TRBJ1-3	NA	TRBV7-9	TGTTCCAGCAGCACAGATGGAAACACCATATATTTT	CSSSTDGNTIYF
NA	TRBJ1-2	NA	TRBV29-1	TGCAGCGCACTTCCGGTTGAAAACTATGGCTACACCTTC	CSALPVENYGYTF
once	TRBJ1-1	NA	TRBV2	TGTGCCAGCAGCCAGGGTGTCACTGAAGCTTTCTTT	CASSQGVTEAFF
NA	TRBJ1-3	NA	TRBV5-8	TGTGCCAGCAGCTTGTGGATCTCCGGGGGAAACACCATATATTTT	CASSLWISGGNTIYF
NA	TRBJ2-7	TRBD2	TRBV7-2	TGTGCCAGCAGCCACGGGGGGACCGAGCAGTACTTC	CASSHGGTEQYF
NA	TRBJ2-5	NA	TRBV30	TGTGCCTGTGATTTAGGCGACTATTCTCCAGAGACCCAGTACTTC	CACDLGDYSPETQYF
NA	TRBJ2-1	NA	TRBV5-1	TGCGCCAGCAGCTTGGCAACAGGGTCCTACAATGAGCAGTTCTTC	CASSLATGSYNEQFF
NA	TRBJ1-1	TRBD1	TRBV25-1	TGTGCCAGCAGTGAATCCCCCGGGACAGGGAAGGCTTTCTTT	CASSESPGTGKAFF
NA	TRBJ2-3	TRBD2	TRBV2	TGTGCCAGCACGCGGGAGGGAACAAGCACAGATACGCAGTATTTT	CASTREGTSTDTQYF
once	TRBJ2-5	NA	TRBV4-2	TGTGCCAGCAGCCAACAAATAGCAGGGGAGCAGTACTTC	CASSQQIAGEQYF
NA	TRBJ2-2	NA	TRBV5-1	TGCGCCAGCAGCTTGGTTAGCGGGAACACCGGGGAGCTGTTTTTT	CASSLVSGNTGELFF
NA	TRBJ1-2	NA	TRBV7-9	TGTGCCAGCAGCTTGGAGGGGACGGCGGCACGGGTTGGTGGCTACACCTTC	CASSLEGTAARVGGYTF
NA	TRBJ1-2	TRBD1	TRBV10-2	TGCGCCAGCAGTGAGACTGCAGGGGGACCCTATGGCTACACCTTC	CASSETAGGPYGYTF
NA	TRBJ2-1	NA	TRBV27	TGTGCCAGCAGTTGGGGGGTTACTACTAATGAGCAGTTCTTC	CASSWGVTTNEQFF
once	TRBJ1-2	NA	TRBV29-1	TGCAGCGTTGAAGATCAGGCAGTTAACTATGGCTACACCTTC	CSVEDQAVNYGYTF
once	TRBJ1-2	NA	TRBV25-1	TGTGCCAGCAGTGACTCAGGGAACTATGGCTACACCTTC	CASSDSGNYGYTF